The 6 T cell receptor beta chains given below trace back to one sample, sequenced in a study of T-cell reconstitution after alpha-beta-depleted transplantation in children. A TCRbeta library incorporating unique molecular identifiers was prepared. TCRdb re-called the PCR reads with MiXCR, one entry per CDR3 protein. Of hundreds of thousands of distinct CDR3 sequences in the sample, 13% were seen once. The source was PBMCs, collected from the stem cell graft. These TCRs come from a human donor who donated a stem cell graft to a child with Fanconi anemia.

This clonotype was counted many times. The chain recombines TRBV27 with TRBJ2-3; 10 bases fit TRBD1. Trimming cost V 5 bases and J 0 bases; bases outside gene matches: 5. The CDR3 is 16 residues long. Per the germline V gene, CDR1 is MNHEY and CDR2 is SMNVEV (reference sequence). This CDR3 reads CASSEDRGTSTDTQYF. CDR3 DNA: TGTGCCAGCAGTGAGGACAGGGGGACTAGCACAGATACGCAGTATTTT.

The CDR3 spells CASNVQQGHAEAFF. The CDR3 DNA reads TGTGCCAGCAACGTCCAGCAGGGGCACGCTGAAGCTTTCTTT. V is TRBV7-2 and J is TRBJ1-1, with a weak D call TRBD1 (6 bases). The germline gives CDR1 SGHTA, CDR2 FQGNSA. The CDR3 has 14 amino acids. The V gene lost 7 bases and the J gene lost 6 bases, with 18 bases spanning the gap.

In its sample, this clonotype was seen a few times. The rearrangement uses TRBV10-3 and TRBJ2-2; 10 bases align to TRBD1. There are 15 residues in the CDR3. Germline lookup yields CDR1 ENHRY and CDR2 SYGVKD. V dropped 4 bases and J dropped 5; count of bases not matched to a gene: 4. The CDR3 region is CAISGDRGDTGELFF. The CDR3 region has the DNA TGTGCCATCAGTGGGGACAGGGGAGATACCGGGGAGCTGTTTTTT.

This clonotype appeared many times. The rearrangement links TRBV9 to TRBJ1-1; no reliable D call. In germline, CDR1 is SGDLS, CDR2 YYNGEE. The CDR3 runs to 12 residues. Trimming removed 0 bases at V and 8 bases at J, with 8 bases between. The DNA for the CDR3 is TGTGCCAGCAGCGTAGGGTTAGGGGAAGCTTTCTTT. This encodes CASSVGLGEAFF.

The V gene is TRBV20-1, the J gene TRBJ2-5; D is unresolved. Trimming pared 6 bases from V and 2 bases from J, leaving 10 bases between. Germline values: CDR1 DFQATT, CDR2 SNEGSKA (reference sequence). The CDR3 is 12 residues long. The CDR3 protein is CSASPGQETQYF. CDR3 nucleotide sequence: TGCAGTGCCAGCCCCGGGCAAGAGACCCAGTACTTC.

The table lists this clonotype with many counts. At one of its ends the junction is not consistent with the germline gene, which may arise from a read error. The chain couples TRBV7-2 to TRBJ1-2; 9 positions agree with TRBD1. CDR1 is SGHTA, CDR2 FQGNSA, per germline. The CDR3 totals 14 residues. The CDR3 coding sequence is TGCGCCAGCAGCTTGGGACAGGGCTCTTATGGCTACACCTTC. Its protein is CASSLGQGSYGYTF.